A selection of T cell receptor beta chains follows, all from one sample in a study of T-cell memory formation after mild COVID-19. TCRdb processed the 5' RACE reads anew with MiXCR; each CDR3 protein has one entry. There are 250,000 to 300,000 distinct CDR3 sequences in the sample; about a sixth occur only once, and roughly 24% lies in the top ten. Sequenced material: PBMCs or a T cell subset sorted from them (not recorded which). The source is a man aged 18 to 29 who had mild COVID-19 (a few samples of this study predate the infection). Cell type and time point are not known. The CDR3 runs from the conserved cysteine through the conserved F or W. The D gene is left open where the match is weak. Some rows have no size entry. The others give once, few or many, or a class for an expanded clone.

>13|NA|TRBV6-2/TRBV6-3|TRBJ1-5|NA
CASSWTDHQPQHF
TGTGCCAGCAGTTGGACAGACCATCAGCCCCAGCATTTT
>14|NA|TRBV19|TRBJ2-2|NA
CASSDRAHTGELFF
TGTGCCAGTAGTGACCGGGCCCACACCGGGGAGCTGTTTTTT
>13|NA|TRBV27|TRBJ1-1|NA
CASSWGRGTEAFF
TGTGCCAGCAGTTGGGGGCGCGGCACTGAAGCTTTCTTT
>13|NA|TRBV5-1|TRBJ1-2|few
CASSHRSLGGYTF
TGCGCCAGCAGCCATCGATCCCTTGGAGGCTACACCTTC
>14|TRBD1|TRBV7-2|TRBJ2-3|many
CASSPGTGWATLYF
TGTGCCAGCAGCCCCGGGACAGGGTGGGCGACCCTGTATTTT
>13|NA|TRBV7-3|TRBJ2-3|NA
CASSPTRDGTQYF
TGTGCCAGCAGCCCGACCAGGGACGGTACGCAGTATTTT
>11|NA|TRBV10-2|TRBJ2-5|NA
CASSEVETQYF
TGCGCCAGCAGTGAAGTAGAGACCCAGTACTTC
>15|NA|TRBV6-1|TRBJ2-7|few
CASSFDTALGYEQYF
TGTGCCAGCAGCTTTGACACAGCCTTAGGGTACGAGCAGTACTTC
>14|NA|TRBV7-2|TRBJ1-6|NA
CASTPLQGLSPLHF
TGTGCCAGCACCCCGCTGCAGGGTCTTTCACCCCTCCACTTT
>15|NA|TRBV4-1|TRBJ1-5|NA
CASSVLRGSNQPQHF
TGCGCCAGCAGCGTACTCAGGGGTAGCAATCAGCCCCAGCATTTT
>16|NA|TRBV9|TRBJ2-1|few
CASSGGTVRSYNEQFF
TGTGCCAGCAGCGGTGGTACCGTGCGGTCCTACAATGAGCAGTTCTTC
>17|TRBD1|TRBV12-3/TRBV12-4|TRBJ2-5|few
CASSMLGQGVRQETQYF
TGTGCCAGCAGTATGTTAGGACAGGGGGTTCGACAAGAGACCCAGTACTTC
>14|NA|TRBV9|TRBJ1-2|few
CASSSKPGPYGYTF
TGTGCCAGCAGCTCCAAGCCCGGACCCTATGGCTACACCTTC
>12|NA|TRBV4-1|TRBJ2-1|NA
CASSHMVDKQFF
TGCGCCAGCAGCCACATGGTCGACAAGCAGTTCTTC